These 9 T cell receptor beta chains share one sample of origin, sequenced in a study of T cell repertoires in cytomegalovirus infection. MiXCR was run by TCRdb on the reads, yielding one entry per CDR3 protein. The table includes approximately 700,000 distinct CDR3 sequences, under 40% detected once. Input material: PBMCs. These receptors were taken from a human donor in good health (CMV status not recorded). Some clones in this sample may be carry-over from other donors' samples.

The chain recombines TRBV10-3 with TRBJ2-3; 10 nucleotides line up with TRBD2. The CDR3 spans 15 residues. Germline loops: CDR1 ENHRY, CDR2 SYGVKD. Unmatched junction bases numbered 2, after V lost 4 bases and J lost 1 base. CDR3 nucleotide sequence: TGTGCCATCAGTGCCGGGACTAGCGGCACAGATACGCAGTATTTT. Amino acids: CAISAGTSGTDTQYF.

The table lists this clonotype with a few counts. CDR3 residues: CASSPLVAGAGYNEQFF. DNA for the CDR3: TGTGCCAGCAGTCCTCTCGTTGCGGGAGCGGGGTACAATGAGCAGTTCTTC. J is TRBJ2-1 and V is TRBV6-1, with 7 bases fitting TRBD2. The CDR3 loop spans 17 amino acids. V dropped 5 bases and J dropped 4; count of bases not matched to a gene: 14. Germline V lookup: CDR1 MNHNS, CDR2 SASEGT.

This clonotype was seen a single time. The V and J genes are TRBV7-6 and TRBJ2-7, with 7 positions matching TRBD1. The CDR3 consists of 17 residues. Germline V gene lookup returns CDR1 SGHVS and CDR2 FNYEAQ. V dropped 1 base and J dropped 2; count of bases not matched to a gene: 11. CDR3 residues: CASSLGGTAGSTYEQYF. The CDR3 coding sequence is TGTGCCAGCAGCTTAGGAGGGACAGCCGGATCGACCTACGAGCAGTACTTC.

This clonotype turned up a few times. The chain is built from TRBV27 and TRBJ2-1; 10 nucleotides agree with TRBD1. V trimming: 4 bases; J trimming: 9 bases; junction bases outside the gene matches: 9. This CDR3 has 15 amino acids. Germline V gene data show CDR1 as MNHEY and CDR2 as SMNVEV (reference sequence). For the CDR3, the DNA is TGTGCCAGCAGTTCCCCGGGACAGGGGAAGGGTGAGCAGTTCTTC. It is translated as CASSSPGQGKGEQFF.

This chain's CDR3 is CSARELRDYTDTQYF. CDR3 in DNA: TGCAGTGCTAGGGAGCTAAGGGACTACACAGATACGCAGTATTTT. The genes are TRBV20-1 and TRBJ2-3; TRBD2 aligns across 7 bases. The CDR3 length is 15 residues. The J segment lost 2 bases and the V segment lost 3 bases, leaving 8 bases of the junction unmatched. Germline CDR1 DFQATT, CDR2 SNEGSKA (reference sequence).

V and J are TRBV7-6 and TRBJ1-1, with D perhaps matching TRBD1 (5 bases). The CDR3 has 15 amino acids. CDR1 SGHVS and CDR2 FNYEAQ come from the germline V gene. The V and J ends lost 5 bases and 0 bases respectively, with 13 bases between them. The CDR3 is CASSPATDMNTEAFF. In DNA, the CDR3 is TGTGCCAGCAGCCCCGCGACAGATATGAACACTGAAGCTTTCTTT. Looking up the rest from reference TRBV7-6 and TRBJ1-1 gives the full variable domain: GAGVSQSPRYKVTKRGQDVALRCDPISGHVSLYWYRQALGQGPEFLTYFNYEAQQDKSGLPNDRFSAERPEGSISTLTIQRTEQRDSAMYRCASSPATDMNTEAFFGQGTRLTVV.

This clonotype showed up just a few times. V gene TRBV10-1 combines with J gene TRBJ2-2, with D possibly being TRBD1 (6 bases). The V end lost 4 bases, the J end lost 6 bases, and 9 bases lay between the germline ends. The CDR3 runs 13 residues. The germline CDR1 and CDR2 sequences are WNHNN and SYGVQD (reference sequence). The CDR3 region is CASSGNRAGELFF. CDR3 bases: TGCGCCAGCAGTGGAAACAGGGCCGGGGAGCTGTTTTTT.

This clonotype was observed a few times. The chain has TRBV24-1 and TRBJ2-2; TRBD2 is a possible D gene (5 bases). The CDR3 contains 15 residues. The germline gives CDR1 KGHDR, CDR2 SFDVKD. V gave up 5 bases and J gave up 5 bases, with 14 bases separating them. CDR3 bases: TGTGCCACCAGTGCCCTCAGCCGGGGAACCGGGGAGCTGTTTTTT. This encodes CATSALSRGTGELFF.

The CDR3 protein is CASSARDTNTDTQYF. CDR3 coding DNA: TGTGCCAGCAGTGCCCGGGACACCAACACAGATACGCAGTATTTT. The chain has TRBV2 and TRBJ2-3, with D possibly TRBD1 on 6 matching bases. The CDR3 length is 15 residues. The V end lost 4 bases, the J end lost 2 bases, and 13 bases lay between the germline ends. Germline CDR1 is SNHLY and CDR2 is FYNNEI.